The 17 T cell receptor beta chains in this list originate from one sample, sequenced in a study of OX40 agonist ivuxolimab in advanced cancers. Libraries were prepared by immunoSEQ multiplex PCR; TCRdb keeps only in-frame clonotypes and omits some of them. The sample includes approximately 63,000 clones, around 89% of them seen just once. Material: CD4+ or CD8+ T cells sorted from blood, obtained in a trial of the OX40 agonist ivuxolimab. These receptors were obtained from an adult with an advanced solid tumor such as melanoma, head and neck, liver or kidney cancer.

The CDR3 bases are TGTGCCTCCGGGACTAGCAGCTACAATGAGCAGTTCTTC. Translation: CASGTSSYNEQFF. The genes are TRBV19 and TRBJ2-1; TRBD2 matches 9 bases. V lost 11 bases, J lost 3 bases, and 5 bases stayed unmatched. Germline values: CDR1 LNHDA, CDR2 SQIVND (reference sequence). This CDR3 has 13 amino acids.

In nucleotides, the CDR3 is TGTGCCAGCAGGGGACTGGATACGCAGTATTTT. As protein: CASRGLDTQYF. The V call is TRBV2, the J call TRBJ2-3; perhaps TRBD2 as D (6 bases). Germline CDR1 and CDR2: SNHLY and FYNNEI. The V gene lost 6 bases and the J gene lost 6 bases, with 7 bases spanning the gap. This CDR3 has 11 amino acids. The whole variable domain, remainder taken from reference TRBV2 and TRBJ2-3, is EPEVTQTPSHQVTQMGQEVILRCVPISNHLYFYWYRQILGQKVEFLVSFYNNEISEKSEIFDDQFSVERPDGSNFTLKIRSTKLEDSAMYFCASRGLDTQYFGPGTRLTVL.

The chain couples TRBV7-4 to TRBJ2-5, with 8 bases lining up with TRBD1. This CDR3 comprises 14 residues. J lost 4 bases, V lost 5 bases, and 6 bases had no gene match. Germline V gene sequence: CDR1 SGHVT, CDR2 SQSDAQ. CDR3: CASSPGQGRETQYF. The CDR3 coding sequence is TGTGCCAGCAGCCCCGGACAGGGCCGAGAGACCCAGTACTTC. The full variable domain, rest sourced from reference TRBV7-4 and TRBJ2-5, is GAGVSQSPRYKVAKRGRDVALRCDSISGHVTLYWYRQTLGQGSEVLTYSQSDAQRDKSGRPSGRFSAERPERSVSTLKIQRTEQGDSAVYLCASSPGQGRETQYFGPGTRLLVL.

This chain links TRBV23-1 with TRBJ2-2; 14 bases agree with TRBD2. TRBV23-1 falls under the ORF class, with uncertain function. The CDR3 is made up of 17 amino acids. V was clipped by 6 bases and J by 3 bases; unmatched bases: 6. CDR3 sequence: CASSPGTSGSDTGELFF. CDR3 nucleotides: TGCGCCAGCAGCCCCGGGACTAGCGGGAGCGACACCGGGGAGCTGTTTTTT.

The rearrangement uses TRBV9 and TRBJ2-1, with D possibly being TRBD1 or TRBD2 (6 bases each). CDR1 is SGDLS, CDR2 YYNGEE, per germline. CDR3 length equals 15 residues. V lost 0 bases to trimming and J lost 6 bases, with 13 bases between them. CDR3 nucleotide sequence: TGTGCCAGCAGCGTAGAGAGAGGGGGGATCAATGAGCAGTTCTTC. Translation gives CASSVERGGINEQFF.

This chain connects TRBV9 to TRBJ2-5; TRBD2 matches 9 bases. Germline lookup yields CDR1 SGDLS and CDR2 YYNGEE. The CDR3 is 15 amino acids. J gave up 5 bases and V 0 bases, and 5 bases lay outside the gene matches. The CDR3 spells CASSVVAGAGETQYF. CDR3 bases: TGTGCCAGCAGCGTAGTAGCGGGAGCAGGTGAGACCCAGTACTTC.

The rearrangement joins TRBV7-9 to TRBJ1-5, with D perhaps TRBD1 (6 bases). This CDR3 spans 15 amino acids. Germline values: CDR1 SEHNR, CDR2 FQNEAQ (reference sequence). V lost 5 bases and J 1 base, leaving 12 bases between the germline ends. CDR3 in DNA: TGTGCCAGCAGCAATAGCACAGGGAGCAATCAGCCCCAGCATTTT. Protein product: CASSNSTGSNQPQHF.

This chain links TRBV5-5 with TRBJ2-7; no definite D call. Germline assignment: CDR1 SGHKS and CDR2 YYEKEE (reference sequence). The ends were cut back, 0 bases at V and 3 bases at J, with 4 bases in the middle. The CDR3 extends over 12 amino acids. The CDR3 here is CASSLGGYEQYF. CDR3 nucleotides: TGTGCCAGCAGCTTGGGCGGCTACGAGCAGTACTTC.

The J gene is TRBJ2-2, the V gene TRBV13; 9 bases fit TRBD1. The V gene end was trimmed by 6 bases and the J gene end by 5 bases; junction bases not matched to a gene: 4. Germline CDR1 PRHDT, CDR2 FYEKMQ (reference sequence). This CDR3 spans 14 amino acids. The CDR3 loop reads CASRVQGATGELFF. CDR3 nucleotide sequence: TGTGCCAGCAGGGTACAGGGGGCGACCGGGGAGCTGTTTTTT.

This sequence joins TRBV13 and TRBJ2-4; 7 bases line up with TRBD1. After removal of 4 bases from V and 1 base from J, the junction contained 10 bases not matched to a gene. Per the germline V gene, CDR1 is PRHDT and CDR2 is FYEKMQ (reference sequence). CDR3 length: 17 residues. CDR3 protein: CASSSTGSTGAKNIQYF. DNA for the CDR3: TGTGCCAGCAGCTCGACAGGCTCGACAGGGGCCAAAAACATTCAGTACTTC. The variable domain in full, completed from reference TRBV13 and TRBJ2-4, reads AAGVIQSPRHLIKEKRETATLKCYPIPRHDTVYWYQQGPGQDPQFLISFYEKMQSDKGSIPDRFSAQQFSDYHSELNMSSLELGDSALYFCASSSTGSTGAKNIQYFGAGTRLSVL.

This rearrangement joins TRBV9 to TRBJ2-1; 10 bases agree with TRBD2. V was pared by 2 bases and J by 0 bases, with 11 bases of the junction left unmatched. This CDR3 spans 19 amino acids. Germline V gene lookup returns CDR1 SGDLS and CDR2 YYNGEE. The CDR3, as DNA: TGTGCCAGCAGCGTCCAGCGGGAGGGCCTTGTTAGCTCCTACAATGAGCAGTTCTTC. It yields the protein CASSVQREGLVSSYNEQFF. Drawing the rest from reference TRBV9 and TRBJ2-1, the complete variable domain is DSGVTQTPKHLITATGQRVTLRCSPRSGDLSVYWYQQSLDQGLQFLIQYYNGEERAKGNILERFSAQQFPDLHSELNLSSLELGDSALYFCASSVQREGLVSSYNEQFFGPGTRLTVL.

Comment on this clone: A junction boundary mismatches the germline segment, possibly from a read error. The chain links TRBV7-7 to TRBJ2-1; no firm D call. From germline, CDR1 is SSHAT and CDR2 FNYEAQ (reference sequence). The length of the CDR3 is 13 residues. CDR3 in DNA: TGTGCTAGCAGCTTAAAGATAAGCAATGAGCAGTTCTTC. Translation: CASSLKISNEQFF.

This sequence joins TRBV11-2 and TRBJ2-7; TRBD1 might be the D (6 bases). The V end lost 6 bases, the J end lost 2 bases, and 20 bases lay between the germline ends. Per germline, CDR1 SGHAT and CDR2 FQNNGV. The CDR3 has 16 residues. The CDR3 DNA sequence: TGTGCCAGCAGTCCAACCACAGGGTATCTTGCCTACGAGCAGTACTTC. Translated, it gives CASSPTTGYLAYEQYF.

J is TRBJ2-5 and V is TRBV30; TRBD1 matches 7 bases. V was pared by 2 bases and J by 5 bases, with 5 bases of the junction left unmatched. The germline CDR1 and CDR2 sequences are GTSNPN and SVGIG (reference sequence). The CDR3 length is 13 residues. CDR3 residues: CAWSKRQGETQYF. CDR3 coding DNA: TGTGCCTGGAGTAAGAGACAGGGCGAGACCCAGTACTTC.

The rearrangement links TRBV19 to TRBJ2-1; perhaps TRBD1 as D (6 bases). The V gene lost 5 bases and the J gene lost 3 bases, with 8 bases spanning the gap. The CDR3 has 13 amino acids. Looked up from germline, CDR1 is LNHDA and CDR2 is SQIVND (reference sequence). The CDR3: CASSLGGYNEQFF. The CDR3 DNA is TGTGCCAGTAGTCTAGGGGGCTACAATGAGCAGTTCTTC.

The gene calls are TRBV9 and TRBJ1-1, with D hard to call. This CDR3 has 14 amino acids. Between the trimmed V and J ends, which lost 2 bases and 0 bases, there was a span of 8 bases. Germline assignment: CDR1 SGDLS and CDR2 YYNGEE. The CDR3 region is CASSVSYMNTEAFF. The CDR3 nucleotides are TGTGCCAGCAGCGTCTCATACATGAACACTGAAGCTTTCTTT.

The genes are TRBV29-1 and TRBJ2-7; no reliable D call. The germline V gene encodes CDR1 SQVTM and CDR2 ANQGSEA. The CDR3 covers 13 residues. The V and J ends lost 6 bases and 4 bases respectively, with 16 bases between them. CDR3 DNA: TGCAGCGTCCCCGGCTATATCTTATACGAGCAGTACTTC. It specifies CSVPGYILYEQYF.